The next 9 T cell receptor beta chains were all read from a single sample in a study of CXCR3-negative and CXCR3-positive naive CD8 T cells. Whole-study results and caveats: Hydrophobicity was higher for TRB CDR3s found in CXCR3-positive naive cells than in CXCR3-negative naive cells.

Their antigens remain unidentified. TRB cDNA libraries were made by UMI-labeled 5' RACE. TCRdb re-called the 5' RACE reads; one entry per CDR3 protein, DNA not given. The sample's table shows tens of thousands of distinct CDR3 sequences. The source material was naive CXCR3+ CD8+ T cells from blood. Noted subset: CD45RO-CCR7+CD27+CD95- naive CD8+ T cells expressing CXCR3 (TNR3+). The source is a human donor in good health. Some clones in this sample may be carry-over from other donors' samples.

The chain has TRBV6-1 and TRBJ2-7; the D call from TCRdb, TRBD2, cannot be confirmed without DNA. From germline, CDR1 is MNHNS and CDR2 SASEGT. This CDR3 comprises 20 residues. CDR3: CASSNPSAGFKNGLFYEQYF.

The chain is built from TRBV2 and TRBJ2-5; TCRdb's D call of TRBD2 is untestable without DNA. The germline V gene has CDR1 SNHLY and CDR2 FYNNEI. CDR3 length: 16 amino acids. The CDR3 reads CASSEAWAPNGETQYF. Looking up the rest from reference TRBV2 and TRBJ2-5 gives the full variable domain: EPEVTQTPSHQVTQMGQEVILRCVPISNHLYFYWYRQILGQKVEFLVSFYNNEISEKSEIFDDQFSVERPDGSNFTLKIRSTKLEDSAMYFCASSEAWAPNGETQYFGPGTRLLVL.

This sequence joins TRBV10-3 and TRBJ1-2; TCRdb proposes TRBD1, but this gene call is untestable without DNA. The germline V gene encodes CDR1 ENHRY and CDR2 SYGVKD. This CDR3 comprises 16 residues. CDR3 residues: CAISADGQGLGYGYTF.

The chain has TRBV7-6 and TRBJ2-7; the TCRdb D gene call, TRBD2, has no DNA to confirm it. The germline gives CDR1 SGHVS, CDR2 FNYEAQ. The CDR3 runs to 15 residues. CDR3 region: CASSLSGGGIYEQYF.

This chain links TRBV27 with TRBJ2-5; the TCRdb D gene call, TRBD2, has no DNA to confirm it. Germline V lookup: CDR1 MNHEY, CDR2 SMNVEV (reference sequence). This CDR3 contains 18 residues. CDR3: CASSSPTSSGRAYETQYF.

The chain carries TRBV4-2 and TRBJ2-1; TCRdb selects TRBD1, and the lack of DNA leaves this call unchecked. CDR1 is LGHNA, CDR2 YNFKEQ, per germline. CDR3 length: 14 residues. The CDR3 is CASSSAWGHNEQFF.

V gene TRBV7-8 combines with J gene TRBJ2-7. The CDR3 has 12 residues. CDR1 is SGHVS and CDR2 is FQNEAQ in the germline V gene. Here the CDR3 reads CASSLARYEQYF.

J is TRBJ2-3 and V is TRBV12-3 or TRBV12-4; without DNA, the TCRdb call of TRBD2 cannot be checked. CDR3 length equals 16 residues. The CDR3: CASSFPASGGLDTQYF.

The chain combines TRBV4-3 with TRBJ2-7; the TRBD1 assignment by TCRdb is unverifiable without DNA. Germline CDR1 and CDR2: LGHNA and YSLEER. The CDR3 is 15 residues long. The CDR3 loop is CASSQDRQPTYEQYF.